A single sample gave rise to the 8 T cell receptor beta chains below, sequenced in a study of blood T cell repertoires in COVID-19. Sequencing used immunoSEQ multiplex PCR; TCRdb keeps in-frame clones, though not all of them. This sample yields nearly 200,000 clones, of which roughly 81% are seen a single time; approximately 5.1% belongs to the top ten. Sequenced input: peripheral blood. Every receptor here comes from a woman aged 70-85 years with active or convalescent COVID-19.

This clone has only a few counts. V gene TRBV18 combines with J gene TRBJ2-2; 7 nucleotides align to TRBD1. This CDR3 region has 14 residues. Germline assignment: CDR1 KGHSH and CDR2 LQKENI. V lost 3 bases to trimming and J lost 6 bases; unmatched junction nucleotides: 4. The CDR3 coding sequence is TGTGCCAGCTCACCGCAGGGGGTCGCCGGGGAGCTGTTTTTT. Translated, it gives CASSPQGVAGELFF.

This chain connects TRBV20-1 to TRBJ2-7; no firm D call. V shed 6 bases and J shed 5 bases, with 11 bases lying between them. Germline loops: CDR1 DFQATT, CDR2 SNEGSKA (reference sequence). The CDR3 sequence is 11 residues long. In nucleotides, the CDR3 is TGCAGTGCCACTCGTTCGAACGAGCAGTACTTC. Protein: CSATRSNEQYF.

The chain couples TRBV7-2 to TRBJ1-1; D gene uncertain. V lost 4 bases and J 1 base, leaving 10 bases between the germline ends. This CDR3 comprises 14 residues. Germline V gene data show CDR1 as SGHTA and CDR2 as FQGNSA. CDR3 coding DNA: TGTGCCAGCAGCTCGAGAGGAGGGAACACTGAAGCTTTCTTT. Translated, it gives CASSSRGGNTEAFF.

This clone was detected only a few times. The chain couples TRBV5-4 to TRBJ2-1; TRBD1 matches at 8 bases. The CDR3 is 14 amino acids. The junction had 8 bases not matched to a gene; V was cut back by 5 bases and J by 7 bases. Germline lookup yields CDR1 SGHNT and CDR2 YYREEE (reference sequence). Here the CDR3 reads CASRPGQALNEQFF. CDR3 DNA sequence: TGTGCCAGCAGGCCGGGACAGGCGCTTAATGAGCAGTTCTTC.

The chain combines TRBV24-1 with TRBJ2-3, with a tentative D call TRBD2 (5 bases). The CDR3 consists of 13 residues. Germline CDR1 is KGHDR and CDR2 is SFDVKD. Trimming removed 3 bases from V and 5 bases from J, with 8 bases in between. The CDR3 spells CATSDDGVDTQYF. CDR3 DNA sequence: TGTGCCACCAGTGATGACGGGGTAGATACGCAGTATTTT.

The rearrangement joins TRBV6-5 to TRBJ2-5; 7 bases agree with TRBD1. In germline, CDR1 is MNHEY, CDR2 SVGAGI. This CDR3 spans 13 amino acids. The V gene end was trimmed by 6 bases and the J gene end by 3 bases; junction bases not matched to a gene: 4. The CDR3 DNA reads TGTGCCAGCAGACAAACAGGGGAAGAGACCCAGTACTTC. It yields the protein CASRQTGEETQYF.

J is TRBJ2-7 and V is TRBV18; 7 bases align to TRBD1. This CDR3 has 17 residues. After removal of 6 bases from V and 2 bases from J, the junction contained 16 bases not matched to a gene. In germline, CDR1 is KGHSH, CDR2 LQKENI. In DNA form, the CDR3 reads TGTGCCAGCTCTGGGGACAGCGCACGAGGAGAAACCTACGAGCAGTACTTC. As protein: CASSGDSARGETYEQYF.

CDR3 residues: CASSLGQGLVEQFF. The CDR3 nucleotides read TGTGCCAGCAGCCTAGGACAGGGCTTAGTTGAGCAGTTCTTC. V is TRBV11-2 and J is TRBJ2-1, with TRBD1 identical over 8 bases. Germline CDR1 reads SGHAT; CDR2 reads FQNNGV. The V gene end was trimmed by 5 bases and the J gene end by 9 bases; junction bases not matched to a gene: 9. The CDR3 sequence is 14 residues long.